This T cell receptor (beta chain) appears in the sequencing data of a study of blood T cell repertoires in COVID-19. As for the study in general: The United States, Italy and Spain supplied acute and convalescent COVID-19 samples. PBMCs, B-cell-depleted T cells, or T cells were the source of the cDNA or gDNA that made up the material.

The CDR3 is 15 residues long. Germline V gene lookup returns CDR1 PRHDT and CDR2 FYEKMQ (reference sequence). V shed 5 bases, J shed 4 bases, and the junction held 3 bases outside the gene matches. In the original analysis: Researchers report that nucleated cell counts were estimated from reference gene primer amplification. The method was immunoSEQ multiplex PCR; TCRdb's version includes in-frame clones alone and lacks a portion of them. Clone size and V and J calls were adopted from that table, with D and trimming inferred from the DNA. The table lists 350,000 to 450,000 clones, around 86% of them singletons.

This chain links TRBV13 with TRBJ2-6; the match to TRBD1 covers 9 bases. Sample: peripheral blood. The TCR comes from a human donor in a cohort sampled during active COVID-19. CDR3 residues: CASSVQGAGANVLTF. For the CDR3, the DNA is TGTGCCAGCAGCGTACAGGGGGCCGGGGCCAACGTCCTGACTTTC.